What follows describes a single T cell receptor beta chain. Its antigen is still unknown. The data derive from a study of T cell responses to AZD1222 COVID-19 vaccine. The overall study: Combined were second doses at about 4 or about 12 weeks. Study-level results: Spike was spanned by vaccine-associated CD4 TCRs, which were dominant at 160-218 and 743-854.

The protocol was immunoSEQ multiplex PCR, while the TCRdb copy is restricted to in-frame clones and leaves out a portion. The sample consists of 90,000 to 110,000 clones, roughly nine tenths of them appearing once. V lost 2 bases, J lost 7 bases, and 6 bases lay in between. CDR1 is SGHDT, CDR2 YYEEEE, per germline. The CDR3 consists of 11 residues. The receptor was derived from an adult in good health. Sequencing was performed on peripheral blood, taken on day 0 of AZD1222 vaccination. This chain connects TRBV5-6 to TRBJ1-1; TRBD1 might be the D (5 bases). This chain's CDR3 is CASSFQGEAFF. The CDR3 DNA reads TGTGCCAGCAGCTTTCAGGGTGAAGCTTTCTTT.